These 7 T cell receptor beta chains were sequenced from one sample in a study of radiotherapy plus CTLA-4 blockade in lung cancer. Method: immunoSEQ multiplex PCR; TCRdb's copy keeps in-frame clones and lacks some. The data contain 75,000 to 100,000 clones, roughly 79% of them singletons. Sequenced material: peripheral blood, taken from a patient treated with radiotherapy plus ipilimumab. Every receptor here comes from a human donor with non-small cell lung cancer who had a partial response to radiotherapy plus ipilimumab. Some clones in this sample may be carry-over from other donors' samples.

This clone showed up just once. The chain employs TRBV28 and TRBJ1-3; 8 positions match TRBD1. The CDR3 sequence is 15 residues long. CDR1 and CDR2 (germline): MDHEN, SYDVKM. Unmatched junction bases numbered 4, after V lost 6 bases and J lost 0 bases. For the CDR3, the DNA is TGTGCCAGCAGCCCAGGGGGCTACTCTGGAAACACCATATATTTT. It specifies CASSPGGYSGNTIYF.

The table lists this clone with a few counts. The chain links TRBV7-9 to TRBJ2-1; D perhaps matches TRBD2 (6 bases). The CDR3 length is 14 residues. V was pared by 2 bases and J by 6 bases, with 11 bases between. Germline V lookup: CDR1 SEHNR, CDR2 FQNEAQ (reference sequence). DNA of the CDR3: TGTGCCAGCAGCTTAAGGGACTTCCCCAATGAGCAGTTCTTC. Its translation: CASSLRDFPNEQFF.

About this clone itself: The DNA is omitted, as the CDR3 cannot be located on it reliably, and the CDR3 follows TCRdb's listing. The chain has TRBV28 and TRBJ1-1; the table's D call TRBD1 went unverified against the DNA. Germline loops: CDR1 MDHEN, CDR2 SYDVKM. The CDR3 length is 16 residues, termini included. The CDR3 protein is CASSTSGQGAATEAFF.

The V and J genes are TRBV5-1 and TRBJ2-7; 8 nucleotides align to TRBD2. The length of the CDR3 is 15 residues. Germline trimming cut 2 bases from V and 7 bases from J; bases unmatched to any gene: 11. Germline CDR1 reads SGHRS; CDR2 reads YFSETQ. Here the CDR3 reads CASSFIPLGGEEQYF. The CDR3 coding sequence is TGCGCCAGCAGCTTTATCCCCCTCGGGGGGGAAGAGCAGTACTTC.

The chain links TRBV18 to TRBJ1-1; 7 bases are a match to TRBD1. This CDR3 has 13 residues. Germline V gene sequence: CDR1 KGHSH, CDR2 LQKENI. The J segment lost 5 bases and the V segment lost 6 bases, leaving 6 bases of the junction unmatched. CDR3 in DNA: TGTGCCAGCTCCGGACAGGATCGGACTGAAGCTTTCTTT. Its protein is CASSGQDRTEAFF.

The chain uses TRBV9 and TRBJ1-3; D call uncertain. V lost 1 base, J lost 5 bases, and 10 bases lay in between. CDR1 SGDLS and CDR2 YYNGEE come from the germline V gene. The CDR3 has 14 residues. The CDR3, as DNA: TGTGCCAGCAGCGTATACCAGGATAGAAACACCATATATTTT. Residues: CASSVYQDRNTIYF.

This clone has more than one count but fewer than ten. The chain recombines TRBV5-5 with TRBJ1-6; D remains unclear. Per germline, CDR1 SGHKS and CDR2 YYEKEE (reference sequence). Trimming left V 0 bases short and J 0 bases short, with 7 bases between. The CDR3 is made up of 16 amino acids. The CDR3 is CASSLAWSSYNSPLHF. The CDR3 DNA follows: TGTGCCAGCAGCTTGGCCTGGAGCTCCTATAATTCACCCCTCCACTTT.